What follows are 19 T cell receptor beta chains derived from one specimen sequenced in a study of cytomegalovirus exposure and HLA in healthy donors. The study ran its PCR with 60 Vbeta and 13 Jbeta primers. Only in-frame clones appear in the TCRdb table, and some are missing; sequencing was by immunoSEQ multiplex PCR. This sample's table has around 120,000 clones. The sample taken for sequencing was PBMCs. These receptors were obtained from a man aged 18 to 30 in good health and CMV-seronegative.

The chain employs TRBV5-4 and TRBJ1-4; D unclear. V was pared by 4 bases and J by 2 bases, with 18 bases between. The germline CDR1 and CDR2 sequences are SGHNT and YYREEE (reference sequence). The CDR3 contains 17 residues. The CDR3 DNA follows: TGTGCCAGCAGCCTCCCTAACACCCGAGGGACTAATGAAAAACTGTTTTTT. Amino acid sequence: CASSLPNTRGTNEKLFF.

The chain joins TRBV6-6 to TRBJ2-3; 8 bases fit TRBD1. The CDR3 has 16 residues. CDR1 is MNHNY and CDR2 is SVGAGI in the germline V gene (reference sequence). The V gene end was trimmed by 6 bases and the J gene end by 4 bases; junction bases not matched to a gene: 12. CDR3 in amino acids: CASRPDTGGNSDTQYF. For the CDR3, the DNA is TGTGCCAGCAGGCCCGATACAGGGGGAAATTCAGATACGCAGTATTTT.

The chain joins TRBV7-9 to TRBJ1-2; tentative D call: TRBD1 (6 bases). Germline-derived CDR1 and CDR2 are SEHNR and FQNEAQ (reference sequence). The CDR3 is 14 residues long. V lost 4 bases to trimming and J lost 3 bases, with 12 bases between them. The CDR3 is CASSSSQGDYGYTF. The CDR3 DNA reads as TGTGCCAGCAGCTCATCACAGGGAGACTATGGCTACACCTTC.

The chain is built from TRBV11-2 and TRBJ2-1; 8 nucleotides agree with TRBD2. Germline V gene lookup returns CDR1 SGHAT and CDR2 FQNNGV. This CDR3 has 19 amino acids. V dropped 2 bases and J dropped 4; count of bases not matched to a gene: 16. The CDR3 is CASSLISRGGIGDYNEQFF. DNA for the CDR3: TGTGCCAGCAGCTTAATCAGTCGCGGGGGGATTGGGGATTACAATGAGCAGTTCTTC.

V and J are TRBV4-1 and TRBJ2-5; 9 bases agree with TRBD2. Germline V CDR1 and CDR2: MGHRA, YSYEKL. The CDR3 spans 16 residues. Losses at the gene ends were 3 bases for V and 2 bases for J; bases not matched to a gene: 7. CDR3 loop: CASSQVSGRNQETQYF. The CDR3 nucleotides are TGCGCCAGCAGCCAGGTCAGCGGGAGGAATCAAGAGACCCAGTACTTC.

This chain uses TRBV7-2 with TRBJ2-7, with D possibly TRBD1 on 5 matching bases. The germline V gene has CDR1 SGHTA and CDR2 FQGNSA. Trimming pared 3 bases from V and 4 bases from J, leaving 13 bases between. The CDR3 is made up of 14 amino acids. The CDR3 loop is CASSFLTVVYEQYF. As DNA, the CDR3 is TGTGCCAGCAGCTTCTTGACAGTCGTTTACGAGCAGTACTTC.

This sequence joins TRBV7-9 and TRBJ1-4; 7 nucleotides align to TRBD1. This CDR3 comprises 13 residues. The germline V gene has CDR1 SEHNR and CDR2 FQNEAQ (reference sequence). J lost 7 bases, V lost 4 bases, and 3 bases had no gene match. As DNA, the CDR3 is TGTGCCAGCAGCTACGGGACAGTTGAAAAACTGTTTTTT. Translating it yields CASSYGTVEKLFF.

This chain uses TRBV6-5 with TRBJ1-1; D ambiguous. The ends were cut back, 4 bases at V and 7 bases at J, with 10 bases in the middle. Looked up from germline, CDR1 is MNHEY and CDR2 is SVGAGI. CDR3 length equals 12 residues. The chain's CDR3 is CASSWNRGEAFF. As DNA, the CDR3 is TGTGCCAGCAGTTGGAACCGGGGTGAAGCTTTCTTT.

The chain recombines TRBV6-6 with TRBJ2-7, with 8 nucleotides matching TRBD1. CDR1 is MNHNY and CDR2 is SVGAGI in the germline V gene (reference sequence). Trimming took 5 bases from V and 5 from J; bases not matched to a gene: 11. There are 15 residues in the CDR3. CDR3 region: CASSRLGQGQNEQYF. The DNA of the CDR3 is TGTGCCAGCAGTAGACTCGGACAGGGACAAAACGAGCAGTACTTC.

The chain employs TRBV5-1 and TRBJ1-1, with D maybe TRBD1 (6 bases). The CDR3 runs 15 residues. Germline assignment: CDR1 SGHRS and CDR2 YFSETQ. V lost 0 bases and J 3 bases, leaving 12 bases between the germline ends. This chain's CDR3 is CASSLADRIYTEAFF. For the CDR3, the DNA is TGCGCCAGCAGCTTGGCCGACAGGATTTACACTGAAGCTTTCTTT.

The chain combines TRBV6-1 with TRBJ2-6; D is ambiguous. V was cut by 9 bases and J by 1 base, with 10 bases left in between. Germline CDR1 MNHNS, CDR2 SASEGT. The CDR3 covers 14 residues. CDR3 in amino acids: CASNEPSGANVLTF. For the CDR3, the DNA is TGTGCCAGTAATGAGCCTTCTGGGGCCAACGTCCTGACTTTC.

Here the CDR3 DNA reads TGCGCCAGCAGCCAAGATCAGGCCATAACGGGGGGGTTTTTTACCACAGATACGCAGTATTTT. As protein: CASSQDQAITGGFFTTDTQYF. V usage is TRBV4-1 and J usage is TRBJ2-3; 8 nucleotides match TRBD2. The CDR3 is made up of 21 amino acids. Trimming removed 0 bases from V and 2 bases from J; junction bases left unmatched: 19. CDR1 and CDR2 (germline): MGHRA, YSYEKL.

The gene calls are TRBV30 and TRBJ2-5; perhaps TRBD2 as D (6 bases). Germline CDR1 is GTSNPN and CDR2 is SVGIG (reference sequence). Deletions cut 4 bases from V and 5 bases from J, with 11 bases between. This CDR3 has 12 amino acids. CDR3 residues: CAWTAGLETQYF. The CDR3 DNA follows: TGTGCCTGGACCGCGGGATTGGAGACCCAGTACTTC.

The chain links TRBV4-2 to TRBJ2-7; D may be TRBD2 (6 bases). Germline V gives CDR1 LGHNA, CDR2 YNFKEQ. This CDR3 contains 18 residues. The V end lost 0 bases, the J end lost 0 bases, and 18 bases lay between the germline ends. Here the CDR3 DNA reads TGTGCCAGCAGCCAAGATCAGGTGGGAGCGGGCTCCTCCTACGAGCAGTACTTC. Protein product: CASSQDQVGAGSSYEQYF.

V and J are TRBV27 and TRBJ2-7; TRBD2 might be the D (5 bases). There are 14 residues in the CDR3. Trimming took off 6 bases at V and 4 bases at J, with 16 bases between the two ends. The germline CDR1 and CDR2 sequences are MNHEY and SMNVEV (reference sequence). This chain's CDR3 is CASRVRGYTYEQYF. As DNA, the CDR3 is TGTGCCAGCAGAGTCCGAGGGTATACATACGAGCAGTACTTC.

The J gene is TRBJ2-3, the V gene TRBV27, with TRBD2 matching over 15 bases. The CDR3 has 20 amino acids. The V segment lost 4 bases and the J segment 0 bases; nucleotides outside the gene matches: 11. Germline CDR1 MNHEY, CDR2 SMNVEV (reference sequence). CDR3 sequence reads: CASSSRGLAGGFLSTDTQYF. Here the CDR3 DNA reads TGTGCCAGCAGTTCCCGGGGACTAGCGGGAGGATTTTTGAGCACAGATACGCAGTATTTT.

The gene calls are TRBV7-8 and TRBJ2-4, with TRBD2 identical over 8 bases. V dropped 1 base and J dropped 4; count of bases not matched to a gene: 9. There are 17 residues in the CDR3. Germline values: CDR1 SGHVS, CDR2 FQNEAQ. For the CDR3, the DNA is TGTGCCAGCAGCTTAGATGGGATAGCGGGGTCGAAAAACATTCAGTACTTC. It specifies CASSLDGIAGSKNIQYF.

V usage is TRBV2 and J usage is TRBJ1-6, with a tentative D call TRBD1 (5 bases). This CDR3 contains 16 residues. The germline CDR1 and CDR2 sequences are SNHLY and FYNNEI. The ends were cut back, 4 bases at V and 5 bases at J, with 15 bases in the middle. In DNA, the CDR3 is TGTGCCAGCAGTGTGGGAATAGGGGAAGATAATTCACCCCTCCACTTT. It translates to CASSVGIGEDNSPLHF. Using reference TRBV2 and TRBJ1-6 for the parts outside the CDR3, the full variable domain is EPEVTQTPSHQVTQMGQEVILRCVPISNHLYFYWYRQILGQKVEFLVSFYNNEISEKSEIFDDQFSVERPDGSNFTLKIRSTKLEDSAMYFCASSVGIGEDNSPLHFGNGTRLTVT.

The chain has TRBV5-6 and TRBJ2-6; tentative D call: TRBD2 (6 bases). Germline V CDR1 and CDR2: SGHDT, YYEEEE. Trimming removed 4 bases at V and 2 bases at J, with 16 bases between. The length of the CDR3 is 17 residues. The CDR3 region has the DNA TGTGCCAGCAGCCCGGAGGGGAAACGAACTGGGGCCAACGTCCTGACTTTC. Translating it yields CASSPEGKRTGANVLTF.